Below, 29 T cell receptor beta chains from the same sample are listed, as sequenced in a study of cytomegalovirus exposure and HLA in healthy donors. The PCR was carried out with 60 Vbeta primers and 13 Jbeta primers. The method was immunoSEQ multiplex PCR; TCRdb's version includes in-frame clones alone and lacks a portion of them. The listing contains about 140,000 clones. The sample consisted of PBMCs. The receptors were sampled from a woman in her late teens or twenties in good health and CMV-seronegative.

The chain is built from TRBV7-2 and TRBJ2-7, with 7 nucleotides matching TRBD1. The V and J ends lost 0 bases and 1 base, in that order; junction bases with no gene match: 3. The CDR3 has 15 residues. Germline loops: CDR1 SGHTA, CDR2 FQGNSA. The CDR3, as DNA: TGTGCCAGCAGCTTAGCTGGGACAGATTCCTACGAGCAGTACTTC. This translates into CASSLAGTDSYEQYF.

CDR3 sequence (DNA): TGTGCCAGCAGTACTAGCGGGGGAGGGCGCAATGAGCAGTTCTTC. It specifies CASSTSGGGRNEQFF. The rearrangement joins TRBV28 to TRBJ2-1, with 11 bases that match TRBD2. This CDR3 spans 15 amino acids. The V and J ends lost 5 bases and 6 bases, in that order; junction bases with no gene match: 6. The V gene's germline CDR1 is MDHEN and CDR2 SYDVKM.

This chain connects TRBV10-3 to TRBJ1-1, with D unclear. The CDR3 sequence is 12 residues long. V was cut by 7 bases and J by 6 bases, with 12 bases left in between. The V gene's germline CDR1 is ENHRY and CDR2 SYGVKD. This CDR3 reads CAINTPGAEAFF. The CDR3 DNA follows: TGTGCCATCAACACACCCGGGGCTGAAGCTTTCTTT.

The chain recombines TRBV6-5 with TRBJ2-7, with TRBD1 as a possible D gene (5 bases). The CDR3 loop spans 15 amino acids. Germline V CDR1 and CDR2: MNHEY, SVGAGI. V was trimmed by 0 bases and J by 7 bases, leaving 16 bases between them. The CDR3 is CASSYSNRQGWEQYF. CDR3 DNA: TGTGCCAGCAGTTACTCGAACAGGCAGGGCTGGGAGCAGTACTTC.

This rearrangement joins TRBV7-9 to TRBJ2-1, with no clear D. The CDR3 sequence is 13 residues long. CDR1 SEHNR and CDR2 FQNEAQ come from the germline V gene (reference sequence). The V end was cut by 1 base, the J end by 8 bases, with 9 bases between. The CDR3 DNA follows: TGTGCCAGCAGCTTAGGGAGTGATGATGAGCAGTTCTTC. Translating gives CASSLGSDDEQFF.

Here the CDR3 DNA reads TGTGCCAGCAGCTCACAGGGGAACACTGAAGCTTTCTTT. Amino acids: CASSSQGNTEAFF. The chain couples TRBV7-2 to TRBJ1-1; weak D call: TRBD1 (6 bases). Trimming cost V 4 bases and J 1 base, with 7 bases left between them. There are 13 residues in the CDR3. Germline-derived CDR1 and CDR2 are SGHTA and FQGNSA.

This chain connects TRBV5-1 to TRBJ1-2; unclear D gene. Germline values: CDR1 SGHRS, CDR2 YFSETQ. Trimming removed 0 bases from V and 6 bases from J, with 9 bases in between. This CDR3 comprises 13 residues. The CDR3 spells CASSLGGSDGYTF. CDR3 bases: TGCGCCAGCAGCTTGGGGGGTAGCGATGGCTACACCTTC.

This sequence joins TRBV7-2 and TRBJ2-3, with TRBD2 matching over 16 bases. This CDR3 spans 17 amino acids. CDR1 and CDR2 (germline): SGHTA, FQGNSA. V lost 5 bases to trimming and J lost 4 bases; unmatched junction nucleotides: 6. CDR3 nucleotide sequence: TGTGCCAGCAGCGCGCCGGGACTAGCGGGAGGGGCAGATACGCAGTATTTT. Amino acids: CASSAPGLAGGADTQYF.

CDR3 in DNA: TGTGCCAGCAGCGGGCGCCAGGAGGGAAGTTACGAGCAGTACTTC. It encodes CASSGRQEGSYEQYF. V and J are TRBV9 and TRBJ2-5, with TRBD2 as a possible D gene (6 bases). The J call may be mistaken, given a closer DNA end match to TRBJ2-7. The CDR3 covers 15 residues. CDR1 is SGDLS, CDR2 YYNGEE, per germline.

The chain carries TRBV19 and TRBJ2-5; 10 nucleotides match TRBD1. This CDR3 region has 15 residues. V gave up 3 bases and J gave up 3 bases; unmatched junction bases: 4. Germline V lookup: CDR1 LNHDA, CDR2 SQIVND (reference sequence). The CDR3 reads CASSIAGTGEETQYF. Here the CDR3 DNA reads TGTGCCAGTAGTATCGCCGGGACAGGGGAAGAGACCCAGTACTTC. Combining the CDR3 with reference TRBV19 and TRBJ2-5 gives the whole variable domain DGGITQSPKYLFRKEGQNVTLSCEQNLNHDAMYWYRQDPGQGLRLIYYSQIVNDFQKGDIAEGYSVSREKKESFPLTVTSAQKNPTAFYLCASSIAGTGEETQYFGPGTRLLVL.

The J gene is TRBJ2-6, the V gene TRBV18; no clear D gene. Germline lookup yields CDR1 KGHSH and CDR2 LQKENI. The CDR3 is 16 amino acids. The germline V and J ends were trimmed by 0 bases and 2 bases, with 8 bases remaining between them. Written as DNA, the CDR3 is TGTGCCAGCTCACCACCGCCGAGAGCTGGGGCCAACGTCCTGACTTTC. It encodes CASSPPPRAGANVLTF.

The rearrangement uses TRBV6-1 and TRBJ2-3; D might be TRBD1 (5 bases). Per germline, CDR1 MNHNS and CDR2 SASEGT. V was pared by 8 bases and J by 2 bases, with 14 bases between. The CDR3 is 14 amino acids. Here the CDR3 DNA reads TGTGCCAGCGGGCAGGGCACACACACAGATACGCAGTATTTT. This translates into CASGQGTHTDTQYF.

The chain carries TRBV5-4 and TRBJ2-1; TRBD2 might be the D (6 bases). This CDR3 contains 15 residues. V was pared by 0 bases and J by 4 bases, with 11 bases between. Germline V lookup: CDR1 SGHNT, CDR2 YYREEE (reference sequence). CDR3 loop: CASSLDSGPYNEQFF. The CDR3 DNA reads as TGTGCCAGCAGCTTGGATAGCGGACCATACAATGAGCAGTTCTTC.

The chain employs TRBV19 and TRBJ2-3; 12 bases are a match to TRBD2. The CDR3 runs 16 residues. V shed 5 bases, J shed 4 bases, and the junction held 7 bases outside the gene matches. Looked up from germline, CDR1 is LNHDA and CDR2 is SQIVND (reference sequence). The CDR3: CASSRLAGGSADTQYF. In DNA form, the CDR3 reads TGTGCCAGTAGTCGCCTAGCGGGAGGGAGTGCAGATACGCAGTATTTT. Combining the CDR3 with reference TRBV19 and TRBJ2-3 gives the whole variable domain DGGITQSPKYLFRKEGQNVTLSCEQNLNHDAMYWYRQDPGQGLRLIYYSQIVNDFQKGDIAEGYSVSREKKESFPLTVTSAQKNPTAFYLCASSRLAGGSADTQYFGPGTRLTVL.

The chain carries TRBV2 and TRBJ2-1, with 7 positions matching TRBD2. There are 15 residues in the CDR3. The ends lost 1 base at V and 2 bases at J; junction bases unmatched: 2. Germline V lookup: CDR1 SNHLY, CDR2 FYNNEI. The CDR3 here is CASSEVGLAYNEQFF. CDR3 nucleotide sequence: TGTGCCAGCAGTGAAGTAGGACTAGCCTACAATGAGCAGTTCTTC.

CDR3: CASSQVGTSAVADTQYF. CDR3 DNA sequence: TGTGCCAGCAGCCAGGTAGGGACTAGCGCAGTTGCAGATACGCAGTATTTT. The V and J genes are TRBV4-2 and TRBJ2-3, with 10 bases identical to TRBD2. There are 17 residues in the CDR3. With V trimmed by 3 bases and J by 4 bases, 10 bases remained unmatched. CDR1 and CDR2 (germline): LGHNA, YNFKEQ.

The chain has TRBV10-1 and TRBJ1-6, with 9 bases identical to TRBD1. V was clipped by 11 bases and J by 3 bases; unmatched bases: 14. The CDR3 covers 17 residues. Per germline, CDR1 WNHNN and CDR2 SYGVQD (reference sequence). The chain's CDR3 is CALMRDRGLVYNSPLHF. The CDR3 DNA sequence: TGCGCCCTTATGAGAGACAGGGGGTTAGTCTATAATTCACCCCTCCACTTT.

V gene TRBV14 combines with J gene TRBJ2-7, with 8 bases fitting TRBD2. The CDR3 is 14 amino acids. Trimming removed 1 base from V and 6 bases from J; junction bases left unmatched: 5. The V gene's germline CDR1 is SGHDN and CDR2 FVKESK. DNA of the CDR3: TGTGCCAGCAGCCAAGGAAGCGGGAGTGTCGAGCAGTACTTC. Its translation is CASSQGSGSVEQYF. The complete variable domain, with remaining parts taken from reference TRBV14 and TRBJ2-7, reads EAGVTQFPSHSVIEKGQTVTLRCDPISGHDNLYWYRRVMGKEIKFLLHFVKESKQDESGMPNNRFLAERTGGTYSTLKVQPAELEDSGVYFCASSQGSGSVEQYFGPGTRLTVT.

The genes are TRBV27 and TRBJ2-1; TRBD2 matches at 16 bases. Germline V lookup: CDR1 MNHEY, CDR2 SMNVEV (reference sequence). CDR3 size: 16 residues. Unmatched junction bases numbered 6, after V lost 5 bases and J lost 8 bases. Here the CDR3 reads CASSKKGTSGRDEQFF. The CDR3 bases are TGTGCCAGCAGTAAAAAAGGGACTAGCGGGAGGGATGAGCAGTTCTTC.

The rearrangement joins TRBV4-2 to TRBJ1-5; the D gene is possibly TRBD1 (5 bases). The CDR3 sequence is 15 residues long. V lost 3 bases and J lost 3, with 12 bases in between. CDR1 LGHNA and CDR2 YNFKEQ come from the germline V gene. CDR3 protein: CASSQQGFDNQPQHF. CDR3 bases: TGTGCCAGCAGCCAGCAGGGATTTGACAATCAGCCCCAGCATTTT.

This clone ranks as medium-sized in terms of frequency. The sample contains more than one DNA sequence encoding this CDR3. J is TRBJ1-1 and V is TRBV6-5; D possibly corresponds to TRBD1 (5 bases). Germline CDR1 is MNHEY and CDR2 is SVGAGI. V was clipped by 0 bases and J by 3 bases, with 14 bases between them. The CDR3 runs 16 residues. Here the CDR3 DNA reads TGTGCCAGCAGTTACTCCTCCTCGGGGGGAGACACTGAAGCTTTCTTT. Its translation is CASSYSSSGGDTEAFF.

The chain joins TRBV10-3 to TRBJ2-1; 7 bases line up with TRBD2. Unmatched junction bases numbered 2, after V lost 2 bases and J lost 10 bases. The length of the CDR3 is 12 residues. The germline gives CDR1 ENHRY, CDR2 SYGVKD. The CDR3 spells CAISETSEEQFF. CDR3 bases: TGTGCCATCAGTGAGACTAGCGAGGAGCAGTTCTTC.

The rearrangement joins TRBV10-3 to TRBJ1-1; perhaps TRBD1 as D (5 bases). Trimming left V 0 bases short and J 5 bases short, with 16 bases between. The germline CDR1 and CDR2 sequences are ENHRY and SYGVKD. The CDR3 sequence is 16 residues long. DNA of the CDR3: TGTGCCATCAGTGAGTCAATTCGAAGGGGTAGGACTGAAGCTTTCTTT. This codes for CAISESIRRGRTEAFF.

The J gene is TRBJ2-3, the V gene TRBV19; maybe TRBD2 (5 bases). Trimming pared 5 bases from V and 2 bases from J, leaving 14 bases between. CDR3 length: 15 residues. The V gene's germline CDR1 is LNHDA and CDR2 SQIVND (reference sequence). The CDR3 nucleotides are TGTGCCAGTAGTTCCCGGGATCCCCCCACAGATACGCAGTATTTT. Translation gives CASSSRDPPTDTQYF.

The CDR3 region is CATESGTNYGYTF. CDR3 bases: TGTGCCACCGAGTCCGGTACTAACTATGGCTACACCTTC. The chain has TRBV28 and TRBJ1-2; D not resolved. CDR1 is MDHEN, CDR2 SYDVKM, per germline. The germline V and J ends were trimmed by 10 bases and 0 bases, with 12 bases remaining between them. This CDR3 spans 13 amino acids.

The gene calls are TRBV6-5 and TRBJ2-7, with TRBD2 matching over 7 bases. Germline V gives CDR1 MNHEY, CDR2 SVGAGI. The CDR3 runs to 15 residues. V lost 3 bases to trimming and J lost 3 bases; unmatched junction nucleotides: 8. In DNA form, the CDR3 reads TGTGCCAGCAGTTATTGGGGGGGGAGCGGCTACGAGCAGTACTTC. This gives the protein CASSYWGGSGYEQYF.

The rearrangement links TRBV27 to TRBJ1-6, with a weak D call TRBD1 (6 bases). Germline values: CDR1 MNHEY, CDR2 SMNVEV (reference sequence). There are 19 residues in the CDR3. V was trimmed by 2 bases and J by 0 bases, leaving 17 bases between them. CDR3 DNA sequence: TGTGCCAGCAGTTTAAGGGGACAATTCTCTAGCTCCTATAATTCACCCCTCCACTTT. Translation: CASSLRGQFSSSYNSPLHF.

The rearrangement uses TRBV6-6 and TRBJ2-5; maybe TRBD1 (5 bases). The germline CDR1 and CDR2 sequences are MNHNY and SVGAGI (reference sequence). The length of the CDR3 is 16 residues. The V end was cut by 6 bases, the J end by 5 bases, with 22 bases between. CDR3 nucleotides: TGTGCCAGCAGAAGACGTTTACAGGACCCGAAGGAGACCCAGTACTTC. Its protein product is CASRRRLQDPKETQYF.

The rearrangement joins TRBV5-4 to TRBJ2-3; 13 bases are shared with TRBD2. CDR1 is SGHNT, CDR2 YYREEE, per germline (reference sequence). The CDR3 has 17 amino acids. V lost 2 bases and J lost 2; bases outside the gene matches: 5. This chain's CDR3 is CASSFRLAGGLTDTQYF. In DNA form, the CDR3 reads TGTGCCAGCAGCTTTCGACTAGCGGGGGGACTCACAGATACGCAGTATTTT.